This TCR beta chain was obtained from a study of PD-1 blockade in classical Hodgkin lymphoma. This CDR3 is 12 amino acids long. Per the germline V gene, CDR1 is SQVTM and CDR2 is ANQGSEA. The ends were cut back, 7 bases at V and 8 bases at J, with 16 bases in the middle. Produced via immunoSEQ multiplex PCR; TCRdb's table is partial and in-frame only. The repertoire holds under 80,000 clones, with over 55% as singletons. With no exception, relapse followed autologous stem cell transplantation in all patients, and brentuximab vedotin exposure varied. This specimen consisted of peripheral blood mononuclear cells (PBMCs), obtained before the second cycle of nivolumab. The chain uses TRBV29-1 and TRBJ2-3; weak D call: TRBD2 (6 bases). This receptor was obtained from a human donor with classical Hodgkin lymphoma. Here the CDR3 reads CSGGDKTGTQYF. Written as DNA, the CDR3 is TGCAGCGGGGGGGATAAGACTGGTACGCAGTATTTT.